A selection of T cell receptor beta chains follows, all from one sample in a study of cytomegalovirus exposure and HLA in healthy donors. Profiled with immunoSEQ multiplex PCR; TCRdb holds only in-frame clones, not every one. The table has 130,000 or so clones, under 10% seen once. Sequenced sample: PBMCs. The receptor source for this set is a woman in her thirties or forties in good health and CMV-seropositive. Both conserved end residues are part of each CDR3. The D gene is left open where the match is weak. Some rows have no size entry. The others give once, few or many, or a class for an expanded clone.

d_call	v_call	j_call	clone_size	cdr3_aa	cdr3_nt
NA	TRBV11-2	TRBJ2-1	NA	CASSLGLTYNEQFF	TGTGCCAGCAGCTTGGGACTCACCTACAATGAGCAGTTCTTC
NA	TRBV6-6	TRBJ2-3	NA	CASSYLRQGTDTQYF	TGTGCCAGCAGTTACCTACGGCAGGGCACAGATACGCAGTATTTT
NA	TRBV4-1	TRBJ1-2	few	CASSLTVEPNYGYTF	TGCGCCAGCAGCTTGACAGTCGAACCTAACTATGGCTACACCTTC
NA	TRBV7-3	TRBJ2-3	NA	CASSLEAADTQYF	TGTGCCAGCAGCTTAGAGGCCGCAGATACGCAGTATTTT
TRBD1	TRBV4-3	TRBJ1-1	few	CASSRQGGTEAFF	TGCGCCAGCAGCCGACAGGGCGGCACTGAAGCTTTCTTT
NA	TRBV5-8	TRBJ2-7	few	CASSLTVLSSYEQYF	TGTGCCAGCAGCTTAACGGTCCTTAGCTCCTACGAGCAGTACTTC
NA	TRBV7-8	TRBJ1-5	few	CASSLGPRVDQPQHF	TGTGCCAGCAGCTTAGGCCCGAGAGTCGATCAGCCCCAGCATTTT
TRBD1	TRBV28	TRBJ1-1	few	CATQGARDGHTEAFF	TGTGCCACCCAGGGGGCTCGAGACGGACACACTGAAGCTTTCTTT
TRBD1	TRBV19	TRBJ1-5	NA	CASWDRNQPQHF	TGTGCCAGTTGGGACAGGAATCAGCCCCAGCATTTT
NA	TRBV13	TRBJ2-2	few	CASSLAGALNGELFF	TGTGCCAGCAGCTTAGCTGGGGCTCTCAACGGGGAGCTGTTTTTT
TRBD2	TRBV5-4	TRBJ2-2	NA	CASFGTFGGTNTGELFF	TGTGCCAGCTTCGGGACGTTCGGGGGGACTAACACCGGGGAGCTGTTTTTT
NA	TRBV6-5	TRBJ1-5	few	CASSPGEGPQHF	TGTGCCAGCAGCCCCGGGGAGGGCCCCCAGCATTTT
TRBD1	TRBV6-1	TRBJ1-1	few	CASKTTGRGTEAFF	TGTGCCAGCAAAACGACAGGGCGGGGCACTGAAGCTTTCTTT
TRBD2	TRBV6-6	TRBJ2-1	NA	CASRLLAGGGYEQFF	TGTGCCAGCAGACTTCTAGCGGGGGGAGGGTATGAGCAGTTCTTC
NA	TRBV7-9	TRBJ1-3	few	CASSPRTVSGNTIYF	TGTGCCAGCAGCCCCCGGACAGTCTCTGGAAACACCATATATTTT
NA	TRBV18	TRBJ1-4	few	CASSLRETVRGEKLFF	TGTGCCAGCTCACTAAGAGAGACGGTTAGAGGAGAAAAACTGTTTTTT
NA	TRBV11-2	TRBJ2-1	once	CASSLDRGSEQFF	TGTGCCAGCAGCTTAGACAGGGGTAGTGAGCAGTTCTTC
NA	TRBV7-2	TRBJ1-2	NA	CASTRPGANYGYTF	TGTGCCAGCACTCGTCCGGGAGCTAACTATGGCTACACCTTC
NA	TRBV6-5	TRBJ2-3	NA	CASSLLSTSTDTQYF	TGTGCCAGCAGTCTTCTTTCCACTAGCACAGATACGCAGTATTTT
NA	TRBV10-3	TRBJ1-6	NA	CAISSDRLNSPLHF	TGTGCCATCAGCTCGGACAGACTTAATTCACCCCTCCACTTT
NA	TRBV29-1	TRBJ1-3	few	CSAIPPGRNGNTIYF	TGCAGCGCCATTCCCCCCGGGAGGAATGGAAACACCATATATTTT
NA	TRBV15	TRBJ1-1	few	CATSRWGGEAFF	TGTGCCACCAGCAGATGGGGGGGGGAAGCTTTCTTT
NA	TRBV4-1	TRBJ1-6	few	CASSQRQLNSPLHF	TGCGCCAGCAGCCAAAGACAGCTTAATTCACCCCTCCACTTT
TRBD2	TRBV7-2	TRBJ2-5	few	CASSLRGLAGAGETQYF	TGTGCCAGCAGCCTCAGGGGATTAGCGGGGGCGGGAGAGACCCAGTACTTC
NA	TRBV7-2	TRBJ1-2	NA	CASSLNANYGYTF	TGTGCCAGCAGCTTAAATGCGAACTATGGCTACACCTTC
NA	TRBV2	TRBJ1-5	few	CASSDLHGGEDQPQHF	TGTGCCAGCAGTGACCTACACGGGGGTGAGGATCAGCCCCAGCATTTT
TRBD1	TRBV9	TRBJ2-2	NA	CASQGDSVNTGELFF	TGTGCCAGCCAGGGGGACAGCGTGAACACCGGGGAGCTGTTTTTT
NA	TRBV9	TRBJ2-7	NA	CASSVAGRSYEQYF	TGTGCCAGCAGCGTAGCAGGCAGATCCTACGAGCAGTACTTC
TRBD2	TRBV19	TRBJ2-3	few	CASRRLAGLSTDTQYF	TGTGCCAGTAGGCGACTAGCGGGGCTTAGCACAGATACGCAGTATTTT
TRBD2	TRBV5-1	TRBJ2-3	few	CASSPGGITDTQYF	TGCGCCAGCAGCCCGGGGGGGATCACAGATACGCAGTATTTT
TRBD2	TRBV7-3	TRBJ2-3	NA	CASSASGGKADTQYF	TGTGCCAGCAGCGCAAGCGGGGGGAAGGCAGATACGCAGTATTTT
NA	TRBV5-6	TRBJ1-4	NA	CASSLYRVEEKLFF	TGTGCCAGCAGCTTGTACAGGGTGGAGGAAAAACTGTTTTTT
NA	TRBV27	TRBJ1-4	few	CATRDRGANEKLFF	TGTGCCACCCGGGACCGCGGGGCTAATGAAAAACTGTTTTTT
TRBD1	TRBV13	TRBJ2-7	NA	CASSSKVGQSGDYEQYF	TGTGCCAGCAGCTCGAAGGTGGGACAGAGTGGGGATTACGAGCAGTACTTC
NA	TRBV7-8	TRBJ1-6	NA	CASSLEGQPGRHYNSPLHF	TGTGCCAGCAGCTTAGAGGGCCAGCCAGGGCGTCACTATAATTCACCCCTCCACTTT
TRBD1	TRBV5-6	TRBJ1-6	NA	CASSLRTGYNSPLHF	TGTGCCAGCAGCTTGAGGACAGGATATAATTCACCCCTCCACTTT
NA	TRBV21-1	TRBJ2-3	NA	CASSLTASDLYGHSTDTQYF	TGTGCCAGCAGCCTTACGGCTAGCGACCTTTACGGTCACTCCACAGATACGCAGTATTTT
NA	TRBV6-1	TRBJ1-1	NA	CASSPSGSNTEAFF	TGTGCCAGCAGCCCGTCGGGGAGTAACACTGAAGCTTTCTTT
NA	TRBV7-8	TRBJ1-2	few	CASSFQDRYYGYTF	TGTGCCAGCAGCTTCCAGGACAGATACTATGGCTACACCTTC
NA	TRBV14	TRBJ2-7	NA	CASSQARGEQYF	TGTGCCAGCAGCCAAGCCCGGGGGGAGCAGTACTTC
NA	TRBV6-4	TRBJ2-1	few	CASSDNWPPNEQFF	TGTGCCAGCAGTGATAATTGGCCACCCAATGAGCAGTTCTTC
NA	TRBV21-1	TRBJ1-1	few	CASSMKPGIEAFF	TGTGCCAGCAGCATGAAACCGGGGATTGAAGCTTTCTTT
TRBD1	TRBV27	TRBJ1-2	few	CASSAFRDRGFDGYTF	TGTGCCAGCAGTGCTTTCCGGGACAGGGGTTTCGATGGCTACACCTTC
NA	TRBV29-1	TRBJ1-5	few	CSVEGSYQPQHF	TGCAGCGTTGAGGGCAGCTATCAGCCCCAGCATTTT